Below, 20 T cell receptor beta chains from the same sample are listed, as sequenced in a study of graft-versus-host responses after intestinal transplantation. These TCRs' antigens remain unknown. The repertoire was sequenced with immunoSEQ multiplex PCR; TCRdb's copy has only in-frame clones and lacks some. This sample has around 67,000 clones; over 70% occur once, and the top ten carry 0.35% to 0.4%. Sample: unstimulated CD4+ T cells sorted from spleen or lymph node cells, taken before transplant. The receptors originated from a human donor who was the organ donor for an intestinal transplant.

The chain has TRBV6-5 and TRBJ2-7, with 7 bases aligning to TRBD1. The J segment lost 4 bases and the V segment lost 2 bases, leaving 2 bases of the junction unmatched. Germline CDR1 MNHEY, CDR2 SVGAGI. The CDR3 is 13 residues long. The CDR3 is CASSYATGYEQYV. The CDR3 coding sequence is TGTGCCAGCAGTTACGCGACAGGGTACGAGCAGTACGTC.

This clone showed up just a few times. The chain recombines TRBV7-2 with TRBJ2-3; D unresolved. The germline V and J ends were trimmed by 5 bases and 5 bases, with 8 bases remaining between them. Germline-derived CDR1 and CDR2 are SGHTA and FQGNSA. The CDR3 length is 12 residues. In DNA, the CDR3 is TGTGCCAGCAGCGAGGCCAGAGATACGCAGTATTTT. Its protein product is CASSEARDTQYF.

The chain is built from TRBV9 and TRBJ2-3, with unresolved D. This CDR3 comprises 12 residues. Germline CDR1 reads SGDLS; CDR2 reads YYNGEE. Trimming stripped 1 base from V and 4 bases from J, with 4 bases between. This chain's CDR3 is CASSVSSDTQYF. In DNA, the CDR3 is TGTGCCAGCAGCGTATCATCAGATACGCAGTATTTT.

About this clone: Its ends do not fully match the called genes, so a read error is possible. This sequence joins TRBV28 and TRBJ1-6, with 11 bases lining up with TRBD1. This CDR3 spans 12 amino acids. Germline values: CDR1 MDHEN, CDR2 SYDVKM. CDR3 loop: CASTDRGLPHYF. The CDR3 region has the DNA TGTGCCAGCACGGACAGGGGGCTCCCCCACTACTTT.

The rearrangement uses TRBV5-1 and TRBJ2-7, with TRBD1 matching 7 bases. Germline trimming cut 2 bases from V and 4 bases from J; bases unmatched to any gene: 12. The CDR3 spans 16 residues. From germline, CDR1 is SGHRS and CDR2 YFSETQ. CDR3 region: CASSLQVPGQSYEQYV. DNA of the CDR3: TGCGCCAGCAGCTTACAAGTACCGGGACAGAGTTACGAGCAGTACGTC.

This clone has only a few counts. CDR3 loop: CAWSLDTVDTEAFF. The CDR3 DNA is TGTGCCTGGAGTTTGGACACCGTTGACACTGAAGCTTTCTTT. The chain combines TRBV30 with TRBJ1-1, with D possibly matching TRBD1 (5 bases). Germline CDR1 is GTSNPN and CDR2 is SVGIG (reference sequence). Trimming removed 2 bases from V and 3 bases from J, with 13 bases in between. CDR3 length equals 14 residues.

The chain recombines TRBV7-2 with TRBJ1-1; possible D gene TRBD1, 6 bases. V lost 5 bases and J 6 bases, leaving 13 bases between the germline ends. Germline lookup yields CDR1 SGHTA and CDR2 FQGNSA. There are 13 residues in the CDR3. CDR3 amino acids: CASSPGTRAEAFF. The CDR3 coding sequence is TGTGCCAGCAGCCCCGGGACAAGAGCTGAAGCTTTCTTT.

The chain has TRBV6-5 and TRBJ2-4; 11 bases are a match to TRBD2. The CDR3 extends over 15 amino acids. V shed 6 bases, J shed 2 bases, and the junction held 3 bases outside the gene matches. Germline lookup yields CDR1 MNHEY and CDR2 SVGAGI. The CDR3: CASSASGGSKNIQYF. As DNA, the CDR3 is TGTGCCAGCAGCGCTAGCGGGGGGTCCAAAAACATTCAGTACTTC.

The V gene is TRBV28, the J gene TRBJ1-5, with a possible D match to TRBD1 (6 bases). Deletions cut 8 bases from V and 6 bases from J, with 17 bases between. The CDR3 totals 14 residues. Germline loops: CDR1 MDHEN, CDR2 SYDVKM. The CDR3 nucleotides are TGTGCCAGCTGGGGCGGGGGCGAGGTTCAGCCCCAGCATTTT. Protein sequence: CASWGGGEVQPQHF.

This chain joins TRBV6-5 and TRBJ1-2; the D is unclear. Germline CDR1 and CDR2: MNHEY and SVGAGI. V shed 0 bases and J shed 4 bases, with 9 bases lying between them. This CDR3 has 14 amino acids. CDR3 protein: CASSYSGRPYGYTF. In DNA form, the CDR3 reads TGTGCCAGCAGTTACTCGGGCAGGCCCTATGGCTACACCTTC.

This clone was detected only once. In DNA form, the CDR3 reads TGTGCCAGCAGCTTAGGTGGGGGCGCGAACACAGATACGCAGTATTTT. This gives the protein CASSLGGGANTDTQYF. The J gene is TRBJ2-3, the V gene TRBV7-2, with D tentatively TRBD1 (6 bases). CDR3 length equals 16 residues. V was clipped by 1 base and J by 2 bases, with 13 bases between them. Germline CDR1 is SGHTA and CDR2 is FQGNSA.

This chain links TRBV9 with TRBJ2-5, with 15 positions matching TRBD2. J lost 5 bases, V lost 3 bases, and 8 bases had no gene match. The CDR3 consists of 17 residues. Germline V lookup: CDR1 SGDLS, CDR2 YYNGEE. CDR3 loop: CASSARPGLAGGETQYF. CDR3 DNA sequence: TGTGCCAGCAGCGCCCGCCCGGGACTAGCGGGGGGTGAGACCCAGTACTTC. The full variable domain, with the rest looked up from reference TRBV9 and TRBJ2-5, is DSGVTQTPKHLITATGQRVTLRCSPRSGDLSVYWYQQSLDQGLQFLIQYYNGEERAKGNILERFSAQQFPDLHSELNLSSLELGDSALYFCASSARPGLAGGETQYFGPGTRLLVL.

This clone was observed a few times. The CDR3 sequence is CASLRGGAKGNTIYF. CDR3 sequence (DNA): TGTGCCAGCCTAAGAGGGGGCGCGAAGGGAAACACCATATATTTT. The chain is built from TRBV28 and TRBJ1-3, with 7 bases aligning to TRBD1. The V and J ends lost 8 bases and 4 bases, in that order; junction bases with no gene match: 11. The germline V gene has CDR1 MDHEN and CDR2 SYDVKM. This CDR3 contains 15 residues.

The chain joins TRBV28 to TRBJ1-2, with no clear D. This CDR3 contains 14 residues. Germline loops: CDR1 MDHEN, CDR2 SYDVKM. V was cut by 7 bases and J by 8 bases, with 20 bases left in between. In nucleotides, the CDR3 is TGTGCCAGCACTCTTCTAAGTGAGAGAGCCGGCTACACCTTC. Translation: CASTLLSERAGYTF.

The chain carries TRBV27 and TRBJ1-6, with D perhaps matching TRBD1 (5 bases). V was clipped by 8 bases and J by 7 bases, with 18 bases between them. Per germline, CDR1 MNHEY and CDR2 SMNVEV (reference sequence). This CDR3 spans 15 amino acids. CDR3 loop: CASSPLQGINSPLHF. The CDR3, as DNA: TGTGCCAGCTCTCCTCTTCAGGGCATCAATTCACCCCTCCACTTT.

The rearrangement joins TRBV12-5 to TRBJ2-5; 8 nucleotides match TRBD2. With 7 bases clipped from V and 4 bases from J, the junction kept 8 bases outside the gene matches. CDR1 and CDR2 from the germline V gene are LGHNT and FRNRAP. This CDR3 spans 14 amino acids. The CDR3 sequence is CASAGPGGGETQYF. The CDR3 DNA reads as TGTGCTAGTGCGGGGCCCGGGGGGGGAGAGACCCAGTACTTC.

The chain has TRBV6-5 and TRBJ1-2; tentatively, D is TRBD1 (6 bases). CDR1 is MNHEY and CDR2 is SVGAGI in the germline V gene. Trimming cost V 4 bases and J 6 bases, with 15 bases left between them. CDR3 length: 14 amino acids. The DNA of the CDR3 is TGTGCCAGCAGTTGGACAGTCGGTAATAATGGCTACACCTTC. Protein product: CASSWTVGNNGYTF.

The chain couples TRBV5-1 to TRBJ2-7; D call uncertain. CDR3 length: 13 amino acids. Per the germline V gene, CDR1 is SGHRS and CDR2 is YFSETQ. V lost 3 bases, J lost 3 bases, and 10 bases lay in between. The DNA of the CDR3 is TGCGCCAGCAGCTCACCTACTGACTACGAGCAGTACGTC. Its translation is CASSSPTDYEQYV.

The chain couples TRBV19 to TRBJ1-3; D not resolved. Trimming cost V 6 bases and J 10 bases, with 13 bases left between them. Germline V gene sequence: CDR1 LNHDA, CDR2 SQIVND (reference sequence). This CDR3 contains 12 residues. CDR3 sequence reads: CASSYQAGTIYF. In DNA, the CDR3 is TGTGCCAGTAGCTATCAGGCGGGAACCATATATTTT.

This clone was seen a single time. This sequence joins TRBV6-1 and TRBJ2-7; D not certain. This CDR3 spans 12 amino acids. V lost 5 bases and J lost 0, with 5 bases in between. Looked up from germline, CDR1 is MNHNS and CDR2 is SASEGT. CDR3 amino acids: CASSSSSYEQYV. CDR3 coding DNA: TGTGCCAGCAGTTCTAGCTCCTACGAGCAGTACGTC.